A single TCR beta chain is shown here with its context. This specimen comes from a study of blood T cell repertoires in COVID-19. Background on the study: Donors in the United States, Italy and Spain gave samples during acute or convalescent COVID-19. T cells, B-cell-depleted T cells, or PBMCs supplied cDNA or gDNA.

The V and J ends lost 3 bases and 9 bases, in that order; junction bases with no gene match: 9. Germline loops: CDR1 SEHNR, CDR2 FQNEAQ (reference sequence). CDR3 length: 14 residues. Data came from immunoSEQ multiplex PCR; TCRdb stores just in-frame clones and leaves some out. The sample shows hundreds of thousands of clones, roughly four fifths of them seen only once. The specimen was PBMCs or T cells enriched from blood (not recorded which). This TCR was sampled from an older woman who had recovered from COVID-19. The rearrangement links TRBV7-9 to TRBJ2-7; 9 nucleotides line up with TRBD1. Written as DNA, the CDR3 is TGTGCCAGCAGCTTCCCGGGACAGGGTACGGCGCAGTACTTC. Encoded protein: CASSFPGQGTAQYF.